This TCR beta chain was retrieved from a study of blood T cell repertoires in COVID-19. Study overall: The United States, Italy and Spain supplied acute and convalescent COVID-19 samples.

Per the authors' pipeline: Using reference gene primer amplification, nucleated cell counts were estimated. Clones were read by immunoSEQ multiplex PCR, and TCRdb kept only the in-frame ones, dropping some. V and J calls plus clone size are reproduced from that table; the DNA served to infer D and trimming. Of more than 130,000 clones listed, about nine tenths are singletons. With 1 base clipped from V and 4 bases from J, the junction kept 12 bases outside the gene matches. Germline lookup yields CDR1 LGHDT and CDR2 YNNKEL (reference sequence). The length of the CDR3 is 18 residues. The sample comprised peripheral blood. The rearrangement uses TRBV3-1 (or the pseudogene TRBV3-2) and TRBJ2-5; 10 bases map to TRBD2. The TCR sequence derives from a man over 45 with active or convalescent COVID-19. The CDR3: CASSQGHRLAGEGETQYF. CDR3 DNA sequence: TGTGCCAGCAGCCAAGGTCACCGGCTAGCGGGAGAGGGAGAGACCCAGTACTTC.